This T cell receptor beta chain was retrieved from a study of identical twins. Study-wide results and limits: One should note that invariant MAIT and iNKT cells could partly confound zero-insertion analyses. Among out-of-frame alpha sequences shared by twins, low generation probability occurred in excess. For cord blood, abundant beta clonotypes had fewer insertions, unlike memory repertoires, which showed none. Models predicted too little out-of-frame TCR alpha sharing in monozygotic twins.

With respect to this clonotype: Its antigen is currently unknown.

TCRdb processed the 5' RACE reads anew with MiXCR; each CDR3 protein has one entry. The sample has roughly 690,000 distinct CDR3 sequences; around 6% are singletons. The CDR3 contains 13 residues. Per the germline V gene, CDR1 is DFQATT and CDR2 is SNEGSKA (reference sequence). The J segment lost 7 bases and the V segment lost 4 bases, leaving 4 bases of the junction unmatched. The receptor comes from a young man in good health. The J gene is TRBJ2-4, the V gene TRBV20-1, with 10 bases lining up with TRBD1. The specimen was naive T cells sorted from blood. The CDR3 bases are TGCAGTGCTACTCCGGGACAGGGGAACATTCAGTACTTC. Amino acid sequence: CSATPGQGNIQYF.